This record concerns one TCR beta chain sequence. Its antigen remains unidentified. This specimen comes from a study of CD4 T cells in relation to SARS-CoV-2 and coronaviruses. CD4+ T cells from unexposed donors were obtained before the COVID-19 pandemic (2011-2018). The cells were cultured for 9 to 11 days before CD4+ T cells were isolated. The assay was immunoSEQ multiplex PCR, and TCRdb's table has in-frame clones only and misses some. Of tens of thousands of clones in the sample, around 78% are singletons; the top ten hold 20% to 25%. The CDR3 totals 14 residues. Per the germline V gene, CDR1 is LGHDT and CDR2 is YNNKEL (reference sequence). V was cut by 3 bases and J by 3 bases, with 11 bases left in between.

Sequenced input: CD4+ T cells from PBMCs, cultured in vitro. This TCR was recovered from a human donor in good health. V usage is TRBV3-1 (or the pseudogene TRBV3-2) and J usage is TRBJ2-5; the D gene is possibly TRBD2 (5 bases). Here the CDR3 reads CASSQNIGKETQYF. The CDR3 bases are TGTGCCAGCAGCCAGAATATCGGGAAAGAGACCCAGTACTTC.